This T cell receptor beta chain was captured by sequencing in a study of blood T cells in healthy people across ages. It was with a sample-barcoded 5' primer and a J-beta primer mix that a second PCR of roughly 7 to 12 cycles was run. One entry per CDR3 protein, called by TCRdb with MiXCR from the 5' RACE reads. Among under 1,000,000 distinct CDR3 sequences listed, 36% were seen once. The CDR3 consists of 13 residues. Germline loops: CDR1 ENHRY, CDR2 SYGVKD. This receptor was taken from a young man in good health. V usage is TRBV10-3 and J usage is TRBJ2-5, with D perhaps matching TRBD1 (5 bases). The DNA matches TRBJ2-7 better at its end, which makes the J call doubtful. The sample taken for sequencing was blood. CDR3 coding DNA: TGTGCCATCAGTGAGGGACAACCCTACGAGCAGTACTTC. Its protein product is CAISEGQPYEQYF.